In this sample, the clone carrying this T cell receptor (beta chain) is large. Its antigen is not identified. This entry belongs to a study of liver allograft versus peripheral blood T cells. Across the study: In transplanted livers, T cell receptor repertoires were compared with those found in the recipients' peripheral blood.

In TCRdb, the reads were re-called with MiXCR into one record per CDR3 protein. The data contain fewer than 700 distinct CDR3 sequences, about 15% of them singletons. Study-wide points: Within liver allografts, T cell receptor repertoires were reportedly different from those in peripheral blood.

The sequence was obtained from a human patient who had a liver transplant. Some T cells may have originated in the graft donor.

The CDR3 bases are TGTGCCAGCAGACAAGGGGCAATCTCTGGAAACACCATATATTTT. Protein product: CASRQGAISGNTIYF. This chain links TRBV19 with TRBJ1-3, with D tentatively TRBD1 (5 bases). V lost 9 bases and J 0 bases, leaving 15 bases between the germline ends. The V gene's germline CDR1 is LNHDA and CDR2 SQIVND (reference sequence). The CDR3 covers 15 residues.